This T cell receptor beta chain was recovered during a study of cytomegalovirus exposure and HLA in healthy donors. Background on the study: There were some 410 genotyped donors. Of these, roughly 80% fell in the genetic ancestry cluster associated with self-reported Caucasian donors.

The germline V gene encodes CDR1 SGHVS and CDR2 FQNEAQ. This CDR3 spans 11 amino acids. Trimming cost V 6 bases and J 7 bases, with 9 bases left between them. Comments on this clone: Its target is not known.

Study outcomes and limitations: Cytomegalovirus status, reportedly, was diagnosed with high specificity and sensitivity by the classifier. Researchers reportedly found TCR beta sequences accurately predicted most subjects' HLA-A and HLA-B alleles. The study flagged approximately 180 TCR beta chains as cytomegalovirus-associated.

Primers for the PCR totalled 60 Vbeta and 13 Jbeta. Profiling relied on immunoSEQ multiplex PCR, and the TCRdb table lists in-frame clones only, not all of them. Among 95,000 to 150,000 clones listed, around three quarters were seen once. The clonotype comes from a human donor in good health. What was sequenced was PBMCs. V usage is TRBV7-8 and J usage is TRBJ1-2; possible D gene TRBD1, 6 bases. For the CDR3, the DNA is TGTGCCAGCAGTTCGACAGGTGGCTACACCTTC. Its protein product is CASSSTGGYTF.